This entry lists 23 T cell receptor beta chains sequenced from one sample in a study of vaccination and CD4 T cells after COVID-19. As to treatment: approximately nine-day PBMC culture with coronavirus spike peptide pools or control peptides (ViraFEST assay). These TCRs' antigens remain unknown. CD4+ T cells that had been cultured provided DNA sequenced with the Oncomine TCR Beta short-read assay. A single record per CDR3 protein comes from TCRdb applying MiXCR to the PCR reads. The sample lists about 3,500 distinct CDR3 sequences, approximately 31% occurring once. The sample was CD4+ T cells from blood, cultured in vitro. The source of these receptors is a human donor who had recovered from COVID-19.

In its sample, this clonotype is medium-sized. The J gene is TRBJ1-3, the V gene TRBV15, with a tentative D call TRBD1 (6 bases). This CDR3 is built from 15 residues. Trimming removed 2 bases at V and 0 bases at J, with 8 bases between. Germline-derived CDR1 and CDR2 are LNHNV and YYDKDF (reference sequence). CDR3 DNA sequence: TGTGCCACCAGCAGATTCAGGGGCTCTGGAAACACCATATATTTT. Its translation: CATSRFRGSGNTIYF.

The rearrangement uses TRBV6-5 and TRBJ1-1, with D maybe TRBD1 (5 bases). CDR1 and CDR2 from the germline V gene are MNHEY and SVGAGI. The CDR3 loop spans 15 amino acids. V was cut by 2 bases and J by 4 bases, with 14 bases left in between. CDR3 protein: CASSYPGGVGTEAFF. The DNA for the CDR3 is TGTGCCAGCAGTTACCCGGGAGGGGTGGGCACTGAAGCTTTCTTT.

The CDR3 protein is CASSLEQTTEAFF. The CDR3 nucleotides are TGTGCCAGCAGCTTAGAACAGACTACTGAAGCTTTCTTT. The chain has TRBV11-2 and TRBJ1-1, with D unresolved. Trimming removed 0 bases from V and 5 bases from J, with 7 bases in between. This CDR3 spans 13 amino acids. The germline V gene encodes CDR1 SGHAT and CDR2 FQNNGV.

The chain has TRBV4-1 and TRBJ1-6; TRBD1 might be the D (5 bases). Germline CDR1 MGHRA, CDR2 YSYEKL. The CDR3 extends over 17 amino acids. V was trimmed by 0 bases and J by 10 bases, leaving 19 bases between them. The CDR3 DNA sequence: TGCGCCAGCAGCCAAGATATGGGGACGTTCTTAGGGTCACCCCTCCACTTT. This translates into CASSQDMGTFLGSPLHF.

This sequence joins TRBV29-1 and TRBJ1-1; TRBD1 might be the D (5 bases). Between the trimmed V and J ends, which lost 6 bases and 10 bases, there was a span of 15 bases. This CDR3 spans 11 amino acids. Per the germline V gene, CDR1 is SQVTM and CDR2 is ANQGSEA. The CDR3 region is CSVGTNSPAFF. CDR3 sequence (DNA): TGCAGCGTGGGGACCAACTCCCCAGCTTTCTTT.

The chain joins TRBV11-2 to TRBJ1-3; possibly TRBD1 for D (5 bases). With 1 base removed from V and 2 bases from J, the gap between germline ends came to 12 bases. This CDR3 has 16 amino acids. Germline CDR1 is SGHAT and CDR2 is FQNNGV. The CDR3 DNA reads as TGTGCCAGCAGCTTAGGGGGCGGTGGGCCTGGAAACACCATATATTTT. It is translated as CASSLGGGGPGNTIYF.

This clonotype was picked up a small number of times. The chain employs TRBV7-9 and TRBJ1-2; D possibly corresponds to TRBD1 (6 bases). Germline-derived CDR1 and CDR2 are SEHNR and FQNEAQ (reference sequence). This CDR3 comprises 16 residues. V was cut by 0 bases and J by 6 bases, with 17 bases left in between. CDR3 nucleotide sequence: TGTGCCAGCAGCTTAGCGAAGGGGGGCACTTCTAATGGCTACACCTTC. It specifies CASSLAKGGTSNGYTF.

The chain combines TRBV18 with TRBJ1-5; D gene ambiguous. V lost 6 bases and J lost 3, with 15 bases in between. CDR1 and CDR2 from the germline V gene are KGHSH and LQKENI. The CDR3 runs to 15 residues. CDR3 in DNA: TGTGCCAGCTCCAGGTGGGAGGGATTCAATCAGCCCCAGCATTTT. Amino acid sequence: CASSRWEGFNQPQHF.

J is TRBJ2-2 and V is TRBV12-3 or TRBV12-4, with unresolved D. V lost 5 bases to trimming and J lost 1 base, with 8 bases between them. This CDR3 is built from 14 residues. The CDR3 sequence: CASSPLLNTGELFF. Written as DNA, the CDR3 is TGTGCCAGCAGTCCTTTACTGAACACCGGGGAGCTGTTTTTT.

The chain links TRBV30 to TRBJ2-3; 9 nucleotides align to TRBD2. The CDR3 consists of 12 residues. Germline CDR1 is GTSNPN and CDR2 is SVGIG (reference sequence). The trim removed 2 bases at V and 10 bases at J, leaving 4 bases unmatched. The CDR3: CAWSPAGGAQYF. The CDR3, as DNA: TGTGCCTGGAGTCCGGCGGGGGGGGCGCAGTATTTT.

The table lists this clonotype with a few counts. The V gene is TRBV27, the J gene TRBJ1-5; D remains unclear. The length of the CDR3 is 17 residues. The V end lost 1 base, the J end lost 0 bases, and 13 bases lay between the germline ends. The V gene's germline CDR1 is MNHEY and CDR2 SMNVEV (reference sequence). The CDR3 bases are TGTGCCAGCAGTTTATACGGCGGAGAGTATAGCAATCAGCCCCAGCATTTT. This translates into CASSLYGGEYSNQPQHF.

The V gene is TRBV4-1, the J gene TRBJ2-3; D is unresolved. The CDR3 sequence is 14 residues long. Germline CDR1 and CDR2: MGHRA and YSYEKL. V was trimmed by 1 base and J by 0 bases, leaving 5 bases between them. CDR3 in DNA: TGCGCCAGCAGCCAAGTGATTAGCACAGATACGCAGTATTTT. Protein product: CASSQVISTDTQYF.

This clonotype appeared a few times. The CDR3 loop reads CSARPGEAGGHQETQYF. The CDR3 region has the DNA TGCAGTGCTAGACCAGGGGAGGCGGGGGGCCACCAAGAGACCCAGTACTTC. The chain joins TRBV20-1 to TRBJ2-5, with TRBD2 matching 8 bases. This CDR3 is built from 17 residues. CDR1 and CDR2 from the germline V gene are DFQATT and SNEGSKA (reference sequence). Unmatched junction bases numbered 11, after V lost 2 bases and J lost 0 bases.

This clonotype was counted a few times. V and J are TRBV30 and TRBJ1-2; D may be TRBD1 (5 bases). Germline lookup yields CDR1 GTSNPN and CDR2 SVGIG (reference sequence). The V end lost 3 bases, the J end lost 6 bases, and 14 bases lay between the germline ends. The CDR3 length is 13 residues. In DNA, the CDR3 is TGTGCCTGGAGCCAGCAGGGATCGGATGGCTACACCTTC. The encoded protein is CAWSQQGSDGYTF.

The CDR3 region is CASSHKSGQGSSPLHF. Written as DNA, the CDR3 is TGTGCCAGCAGCCATAAGTCGGGACAGGGTTCTTCACCCCTCCACTTT. The chain couples TRBV3-1 to TRBJ1-6; 9 nucleotides match TRBD1. Germline V gene sequence: CDR1 LGHDT, CDR2 YNNKEL (reference sequence). After removal of 3 bases from V and 9 bases from J, the junction contained 9 bases not matched to a gene. CDR3 length equals 16 residues.

This clonotype was picked up a small number of times. The chain has TRBV11-2 and TRBJ1-3; D gene uncertain. Looked up from germline, CDR1 is SGHAT and CDR2 is FQNNGV. The CDR3 loop spans 13 amino acids. V was cut by 4 bases and J by 4 bases, with 8 bases left in between. The CDR3: CASSWSVGNTIYF. CDR3 DNA sequence: TGTGCCAGCAGCTGGTCAGTAGGAAACACCATATATTTT. Variable domain in full (rest from reference TRBV11-2 and TRBJ1-3): EAGVAQSPRYKIIEKRQSVAFWCNPISGHATLYWYQQILGQGPKLLIQFQNNGVVDDSQLPKDRFSAERLKGVDSTLKIQPAKLEDSAVYLCASSWSVGNTIYFGEGSWLTVV.

This sequence joins TRBV5-4 and TRBJ1-2; D remains ambiguous. There are 14 residues in the CDR3. From germline, CDR1 is SGHNT and CDR2 YYREEE (reference sequence). With 0 bases removed from V and 2 bases from J, the gap between germline ends came to 8 bases. As DNA, the CDR3 is TGTGCCAGCAGCTTGGAGCGCAGAAACTATGGCTACACCTTC. Translated: CASSLERRNYGYTF.

This clonotype is deemed large. The chain is built from TRBV10-3 and TRBJ2-7; D is unresolved. The CDR3 extends over 12 amino acids. Trimming left V 3 bases short and J 5 bases short, with 8 bases between. Germline loops: CDR1 ENHRY, CDR2 SYGVKD. The CDR3: CAISDISDEQYF. DNA of the CDR3: TGTGCCATCAGTGACATCAGTGACGAGCAGTACTTC.

Points on this clonotype: Just one base apart from a much larger clone, this may be a read error. The chain combines TRBV6-1 with TRBJ1-3; D gene ambiguous. The CDR3 spans 15 residues. Germline V gene lookup returns CDR1 MNHNS and CDR2 SASEGT. The chain's CDR3 is CVSSETGISGNTIYF. The CDR3 DNA reads TGTGTCAGCAGTGAGACGGGCATCTCTGGAAACACCATATATTTT.

The chain uses TRBV30 and TRBJ2-7; D possibly corresponds to TRBD1 (5 bases). V lost 0 bases to trimming and J lost 3 bases, with 6 bases between them. Germline loops: CDR1 GTSNPN, CDR2 SVGIG (reference sequence). There are 12 residues in the CDR3. The CDR3 coding sequence is TGTGCCTGGAGTGTAGGACACTACGAGCAGTACTTC. Its protein product is CAWSVGHYEQYF.

This clonotype was recorded a few times. This chain links TRBV20-1 with TRBJ2-5, with 10 positions matching TRBD1. The CDR3 consists of 15 residues. The germline V gene has CDR1 DFQATT and CDR2 SNEGSKA (reference sequence). J lost 2 bases, V lost 2 bases, and 5 bases had no gene match. CDR3 region: CSARPGQGEQETQYF. In nucleotides, the CDR3 is TGCAGTGCTAGACCCGGACAGGGGGAGCAAGAGACCCAGTACTTC.

V and J are TRBV20-1 and TRBJ1-1; 7 bases agree with TRBD1. Germline assignment: CDR1 DFQATT and CDR2 SNEGSKA (reference sequence). This CDR3 comprises 16 residues. The V gene end was trimmed by 3 bases and the J gene end by 0 bases; junction bases not matched to a gene: 10. CDR3 DNA: TGCAGTGCTAGCCGACAGGGTAGTACCCTGAACACTGAAGCTTTCTTT. Amino acid sequence: CSASRQGSTLNTEAFF.

This clonotype is judged large. V is TRBV2 and J is TRBJ1-1; 9 nucleotides agree with TRBD1. J gave up 4 bases and V 8 bases, and 5 bases lay outside the gene matches. The CDR3 spans 13 residues. The V gene's germline CDR1 is SNHLY and CDR2 FYNNEI. The CDR3 loop reads CASGKTGGTEAFF. CDR3 sequence (DNA): TGTGCCAGCGGGAAGACAGGGGGCACTGAAGCTTTCTTT. The variable domain in full, completed from reference TRBV2 and TRBJ1-1, reads EPEVTQTPSHQVTQMGQEVILRCVPISNHLYFYWYRQILGQKVEFLVSFYNNEISEKSEIFDDQFSVERPDGSNFTLKIRSTKLEDSAMYFCASGKTGGTEAFFGQGTRLTVV.